The 14 T cell receptor beta chains in this list originate from one sample, sequenced in a study of low-dose radiotherapy and immunotherapy resistance in tumors. cDNA synthesis used a TRAV/TRBV-specific primer set for both chains. Amplification of TCRs used a constant-region primer and V-primer adapter for roughly 20 PCR cycles. TCRdb re-called the reads through MiXCR, storing one row per CDR3 protein. The table includes tens of thousands of distinct CDR3 sequences, over 15% detected once. Indicated time point: before trial treatment. The specimen comprised PBMCs, sampled before treatment. The source of these receptors is a male donor with prostate cancer.

The DNA of the CDR3 is TGTGCCAGTAGCGAAGGTCCGGGGGGCCAGCCCCAGCATTTT. Translation: CASSEGPGGQPQHF. The V gene is TRBV19, the J gene TRBJ1-5, with TRBD1 as a possible D gene (6 bases). Germline V gene sequence: CDR1 LNHDA, CDR2 SQIVND (reference sequence). The CDR3 spans 14 residues. Trimming shortened V by 6 bases and J by 7 bases, and 16 bases separated the two germline ends.

Of note for this clonotype: This likely came from a read error, as a far larger clone is one base away. This chain joins TRBV7-9 and TRBJ2-2; D not resolved. The germline gives CDR1 SEHNR, CDR2 FQNEAQ (reference sequence). The CDR3 is 14 amino acids. The CDR3 here is CAISQEWAAGELFF. CDR3 DNA sequence: TGTGCCATCAGCCAAGAGTGGGCCGCCGGGGAGCTGTTTTTT.

This clonotype was seen repeatedly, ten times or more. The V call is TRBV5-6, the J call TRBJ2-7; tentatively, D is TRBD1 (5 bases). This CDR3 region has 15 residues. Trimming took 2 bases from V and 0 from J, leaving 12 bases between them. The germline V gene has CDR1 SGHDT and CDR2 YYEEEE. The CDR3 region has the DNA TGTGCCAGCAGCTTAGGGGCCGCAAGCTCCTACGAGCAGTACTTC. As protein: CASSLGAASSYEQYF.

This clonotype was counted at least ten times. The chain couples TRBV6-2 or TRBV6-3 to TRBJ2-1, with TRBD2 matching 9 bases. V trimming: 0 bases; J trimming: 6 bases; junction bases outside the gene matches: 6. This CDR3 spans 16 amino acids. In germline, CDR1 is MNHEY, CDR2 SVGEGT. The CDR3: CASSYSRLAGINEQFF. The CDR3 DNA reads TGTGCCAGCAGTTACTCGAGGCTAGCGGGGATCAATGAGCAGTTCTTC.

This clonotype was recorded at least ten times. The chain couples TRBV7-6 to TRBJ1-2; 9 bases align to TRBD1. Germline V gene sequence: CDR1 SGHVS, CDR2 FNYEAQ. This CDR3 comprises 15 residues. Trimming at V came to 5 bases and at J to 5 bases, leaving 9 bases not matched to a gene. CDR3 region: CASSPYPGTGYGYTF. The CDR3 nucleotides are TGTGCCAGCAGCCCTTACCCCGGGACAGGGTATGGCTACACCTTC.

This clonotype was counted many times. The chain links TRBV12-3 or TRBV12-4 to TRBJ1-2; no clear D gene. The CDR3 is 13 amino acids. Trimming pared 4 bases from V and 2 bases from J, leaving 8 bases between. CDR3 coding DNA: TGTGCCAGCAGTTCCGGACGAAACTATGGCTACACCTTC. Protein sequence: CASSSGRNYGYTF.

This clonotype was detected many times. This chain links TRBV19 with TRBJ2-3, with TRBD2 identical over 7 bases. The CDR3 has 16 amino acids. Germline V gene lookup returns CDR1 LNHDA and CDR2 SQIVND (reference sequence). With V trimmed by 1 base and J by 3 bases, 7 bases remained unmatched. The CDR3 sequence is CASSIVGGAGTDTQYF. DNA for the CDR3: TGTGCCAGTAGTATAGTTGGTGGAGCGGGAACAGATACGCAGTATTTT.

The sample holds many counts of this clonotype. This chain links TRBV7-3 with TRBJ1-6, with a tentative D call TRBD1 (6 bases). Germline loops: CDR1 SGHTA, CDR2 FQGTGA. The V and J ends lost 4 bases and 5 bases respectively, with 18 bases between them. This CDR3 has 17 amino acids. CDR3 coding DNA: TGTGCCAGCAGCTCAGATGAGCAGGGGTTGAATAATTCACCCCTCCACTTT. Protein sequence: CASSSDEQGLNNSPLHF.

This clonotype was recorded at least ten times. The chain is built from TRBV7-2 and TRBJ1-6; 9 nucleotides agree with TRBD1. The CDR3 is made up of 19 amino acids. Germline CDR1 reads SGHTA; CDR2 reads FQGNSA. V shed 1 base and J 6 bases; nucleotides not matched to a gene: 13. CDR3 bases: TGTGCCAGCAGCTTAGAGCTGCTGGGGACAGGGTATCGTAATTCACCCCTCCACTTT. This gives the protein CASSLELLGTGYRNSPLHF.

The chain carries TRBV9 and TRBJ2-3; 8 bases align to TRBD1. The CDR3 contains 16 residues. V shed 2 bases and J 5 bases; nucleotides not matched to a gene: 10. Germline CDR1 is SGDLS and CDR2 is YYNGEE. The CDR3 loop is CASSVGTGFYLDTQYF. Here the CDR3 DNA reads TGTGCCAGCAGCGTCGGGACAGGATTTTATTTAGATACGCAGTATTTT.

This sequence joins TRBV3-1 and TRBJ2-4, with 7 bases matching TRBD2. After removal of 4 bases from V and 0 bases from J, the junction contained 3 bases not matched to a gene. The length of the CDR3 is 15 residues. CDR1 LGHDT and CDR2 YNNKEL come from the germline V gene (reference sequence). This chain's CDR3 is CASSPAGLAKNIQYF. The CDR3 DNA reads TGTGCCAGCAGCCCAGCGGGGTTAGCCAAAAACATTCAGTACTTC.

This clonotype was picked up many times. This chain links TRBV29-1 with TRBJ2-1; no clear D. V gave up 4 bases and J gave up 0 bases, with 25 bases separating them. CDR3 length equals 19 residues. The V gene's germline CDR1 is SQVTM and CDR2 ANQGSEA. In DNA, the CDR3 is TGCAGCGTTGTCCAGCCCCATCGTGACACACCAAGCTCCTACAATGAGCAGTTCTTC. This gives the protein CSVVQPHRDTPSSYNEQFF.

V is TRBV20-1 and J is TRBJ2-1; 7 nucleotides align to TRBD2. Germline V lookup: CDR1 DFQATT, CDR2 SNEGSKA (reference sequence). This CDR3 has 14 amino acids. The trim removed 1 base at V and 7 bases at J, leaving 7 bases unmatched. The CDR3 loop reads CSARGGGGLNEQFF. Here the CDR3 DNA reads TGCAGTGCTAGAGGGGGGGGAGGACTGAATGAGCAGTTCTTC.

This clonotype was seen ten or more times. V gene TRBV28 combines with J gene TRBJ1-1; 10 bases line up with TRBD1. V dropped 7 bases and J dropped 7; count of bases not matched to a gene: 9. There are 14 residues in the CDR3. Germline loops: CDR1 MDHEN, CDR2 SYDVKM. CDR3 sequence reads: CASNTPDRGFEAFF. CDR3 nucleotide sequence: TGTGCCAGCAATACTCCGGACAGGGGGTTTGAAGCTTTCTTT.